This note documents a single TCR beta chain sequence. The sample belongs to a study of CD8 T cells in Susac syndrome. Germline loops: CDR1 SGHNT, CDR2 YYREEE (reference sequence). The CDR3 runs 15 residues. V dropped 3 bases and J dropped 1 base, with 14 bases sitting between them. CD8+ and CD4+ blood T cells underwent TCR beta sequencing. Relapsing-remitting disease, either stable or active, was present in the multiple sclerosis controls, who were treatment-naive patients. An amount of RNA that ranged from about 0.45 to 1 ug was reverse transcribed with random hexamers. TCR beta CDR3 was amplified by immunoSEQ multiplex PCR. This amplification extended across 54 Vbeta and 13 Jbeta segments. MiXCR was run by TCRdb on the immunoSEQ multiplex PCR reads, yielding one entry per CDR3 protein. The sample has roughly 400,000 distinct CDR3 sequences, approximately 89% seen once.

Input material: CD8+ T cells from PBMCs. The V gene is TRBV5-4, the J gene TRBJ2-7; possibly TRBD1 or TRBD2 for D (5 bases each). This sequence was found in a human donor with multiple sclerosis. The CDR3 nucleotides read TGTGCCAGCAGCTGGGGGACCCCTGGTTCCTACGAGCAGTACTTC. Amino acids: CASSWGTPGSYEQYF.